These 9 T cell receptor beta chains originate from one sample sequenced in a study of blood T cells in healthy people across ages. Together with a sample-barcoded 5' primer, a J-beta primer mix was included in a second PCR lasting about 6 to 11 cycles. From the 5' RACE reads, TCRdb called clonotypes with MiXCR, one entry per CDR3 protein. Altogether under 750,000 distinct CDR3 sequences are present, 47% being singletons, with the ten largest covering around 24%. The sequencing sample was made of blood. Receptor source: a man older than 75 in good health.

A remark on this clonotype: A read error may account for a junction end that differs from germline. The chain is built from TRBV27 and TRBJ1-1, with TRBD1 matching over 9 bases. The CDR3 is 14 amino acids. CDR1 and CDR2 (germline): MNHEY, SMNVEV (reference sequence). DNA for the CDR3: TGTGCCGGCAGGAGGACAGGGGAATGGGCTGAAGCTTTCTTT. Its protein product is CAGRRTGEWAEAFF.

This clonotype has a handful of counts. The rearrangement joins TRBV12-3 or TRBV12-4 to TRBJ2-7; 10 bases match TRBD2. This CDR3 contains 15 residues. The V and J ends lost 3 bases and 0 bases, in that order; junction bases with no gene match: 2. CDR3 in DNA: TGTGCCAGCAGTTTGTGGACTAGCGGCTCCTACGAGCAGTACTTC. Residues: CASSLWTSGSYEQYF.

This rearrangement joins TRBV24-1 to TRBJ2-7; TRBD1 matches at 7 bases. CDR3 length: 16 residues. CDR1 and CDR2 from the germline V gene are KGHDR and SFDVKD. V lost 2 bases and J lost 4; bases outside the gene matches: 10. CDR3 in amino acids: CATSDSTPQGEYEQYF. Written as DNA, the CDR3 is TGTGCCACCAGTGATTCAACCCCCCAGGGGGAGTACGAGCAGTACTTC.

The chain recombines TRBV24-1 with TRBJ1-1; D is unclear. CDR1 KGHDR and CDR2 SFDVKD come from the germline V gene. With 4 bases removed from V and 0 bases from J, the gap between germline ends came to 8 bases. The CDR3 sequence is 14 residues long. DNA for the CDR3: TGTGCCACCAGTGAGGAAGGGATGAACACTGAAGCTTTCTTT. This encodes CATSEEGMNTEAFF.

This clonotype was observed many times. V and J are TRBV6-5 and TRBJ2-7, with TRBD1 matching over 7 bases. This CDR3 has 14 amino acids. Germline V gene data show CDR1 as MNHEY and CDR2 as SVGAGI. The V segment lost 0 bases and the J segment 6 bases; nucleotides outside the gene matches: 5. In nucleotides, the CDR3 is TGTGCCAGCAGTTACTCGAACAGGGGTACCGAGCAGTACTTC. Its protein product is CASSYSNRGTEQYF.

CDR3 DNA sequence: TGCAGTGCTAGAGATCCCCTAGCCGTGACCGGGGAGCTGTTTTTT. Its translation is CSARDPLAVTGELFF. J is TRBJ2-2 and V is TRBV20-1, with D possibly being TRBD2 (5 bases). V was pared by 0 bases and J by 5 bases, with 13 bases between. CDR1 DFQATT and CDR2 SNEGSKA come from the germline V gene (reference sequence). The CDR3 covers 15 residues.

This clonotype has more than one count but fewer than ten. V usage is TRBV12-3 or TRBV12-4 and J usage is TRBJ2-7; the match to TRBD1 covers 7 bases. The V segment lost 9 bases and the J segment 6 bases; nucleotides outside the gene matches: 20. This CDR3 has 16 amino acids. As DNA, the CDR3 is TGTGCCAGTGCCACAAATTGGGACAGTTCGACCTCCGAGCAGTACTTC. As protein: CASATNWDSSTSEQYF.

The chain combines TRBV4-1 with TRBJ2-6, with 7 bases fitting TRBD1. This CDR3 has 18 residues. V lost 1 base and J lost 0; bases outside the gene matches: 6. CDR1 and CDR2 from the germline V gene are MGHRA and YSYEKL. The CDR3 spells CASSQGGGESSGANVLTF. In nucleotides, the CDR3 is TGCGCCAGCAGCCAAGGAGGGGGCGAAAGCTCTGGGGCCAACGTCCTGACTTTC.

This clonotype was seen a handful of times. The chain recombines TRBV4-3 with TRBJ2-7; 9 positions match TRBD2. This CDR3 is built from 15 residues. Germline CDR1 and CDR2: LGHNA and YSLEER. Germline trimming cut 0 bases from V and 7 bases from J; bases unmatched to any gene: 7. Here the CDR3 reads CASSQDLAGAREQYF. The CDR3, as DNA: TGCGCCAGCAGCCAAGATTTAGCGGGGGCTCGGGAGCAGTACTTC.